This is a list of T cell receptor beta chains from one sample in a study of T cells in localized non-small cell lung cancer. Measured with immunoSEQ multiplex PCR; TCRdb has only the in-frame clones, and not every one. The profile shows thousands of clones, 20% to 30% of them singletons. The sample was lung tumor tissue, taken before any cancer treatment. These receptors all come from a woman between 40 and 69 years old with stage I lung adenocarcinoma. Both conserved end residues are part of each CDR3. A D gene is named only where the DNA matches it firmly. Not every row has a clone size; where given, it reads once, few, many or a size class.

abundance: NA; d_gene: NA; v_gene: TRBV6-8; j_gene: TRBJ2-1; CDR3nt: TGTGCCAGCAGTTACGATGGCGTTATCAACAATGAGCAGTTCTTC; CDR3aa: CASSYDGVINNEQFF
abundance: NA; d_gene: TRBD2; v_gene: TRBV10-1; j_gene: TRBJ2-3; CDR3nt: TGCGCCAGCAGTGCCTCCGGGACTAGCCTCGATTTT; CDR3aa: CASSASGTSLDF
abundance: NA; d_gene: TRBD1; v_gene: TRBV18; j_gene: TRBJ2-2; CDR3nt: TGTGCCAGCTCACCACGACAGGGTGACACCGGGGAGCTGTTTTTT; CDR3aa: CASSPRQGDTGELFF
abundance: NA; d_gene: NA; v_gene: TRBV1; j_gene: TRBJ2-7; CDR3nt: TGCGCCAGCAGTAGGCTAGCGGATTACGAGCAGTACTTC; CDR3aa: CASSRLADYEQYF
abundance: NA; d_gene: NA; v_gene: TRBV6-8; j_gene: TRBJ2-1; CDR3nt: TGTGCCAGCAGTTTCCCCCCGCCCAAGGATGGGCCCAATGAGCAGTTCTTC; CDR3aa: CASSFPPPKDGPNEQFF
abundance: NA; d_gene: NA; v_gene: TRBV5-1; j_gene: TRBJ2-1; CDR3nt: TGCGCCAGCAGCTTGGACCCAGGGAACCACAATGAGCAGTTCTTC; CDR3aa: CASSLDPGNHNEQFF
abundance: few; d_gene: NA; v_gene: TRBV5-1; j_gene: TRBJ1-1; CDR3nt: TGCGCCAGCACCCAGAGCTGGGGGGACACTGAAGCTTTCTTT; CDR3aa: CASTQSWGDTEAFF
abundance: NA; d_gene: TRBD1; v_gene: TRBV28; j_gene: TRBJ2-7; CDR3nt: TGTGCCAGCAGTTATCGAGAGGGACAGGGAGCCGAGCAGTACTTC; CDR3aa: CASSYREGQGAEQYF
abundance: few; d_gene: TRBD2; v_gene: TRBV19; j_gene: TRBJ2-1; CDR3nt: TGTGCCAGTAAGACTAGCGGGGACAATGAGCAGTTCTTC; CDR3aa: CASKTSGDNEQFF
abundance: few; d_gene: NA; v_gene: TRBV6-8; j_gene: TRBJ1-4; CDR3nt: TGTGCCAGCAGTTCCAATACCAGGGGCGAAGGTGAAAAACTGTTTTTT; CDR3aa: CASSSNTRGEGEKLFF
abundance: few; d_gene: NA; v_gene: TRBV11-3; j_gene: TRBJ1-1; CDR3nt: TGTGCCAGCAGCTTACGTACAGCTCTGAACACTGAAGCTTTCTTT; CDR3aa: CASSLRTALNTEAFF
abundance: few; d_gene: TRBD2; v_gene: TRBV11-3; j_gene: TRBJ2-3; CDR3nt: TGTGCCAGCAGCCAACCCAGACTAGCGGGCACAGATACGCAGTATTTT; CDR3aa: CASSQPRLAGTDTQYF
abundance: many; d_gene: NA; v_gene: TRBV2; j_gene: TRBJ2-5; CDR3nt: TGTGCCAGCAGCCTACGGACAGTGGGGGAGACCCAGTACTTC; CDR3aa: CASSLRTVGETQYF
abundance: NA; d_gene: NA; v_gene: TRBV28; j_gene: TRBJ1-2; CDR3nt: TGTGCCAGCAGTCTTCTTGGCGGACTGGGGGGCTACACCTTC; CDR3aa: CASSLLGGLGGYTF
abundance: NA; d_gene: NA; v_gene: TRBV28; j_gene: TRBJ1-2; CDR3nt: TGTGCCAGCAGCCCCCAAGGAGTACAGGGCCTACTCTATGGCTACACCTTC; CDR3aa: CASSPQGVQGLLYGYTF
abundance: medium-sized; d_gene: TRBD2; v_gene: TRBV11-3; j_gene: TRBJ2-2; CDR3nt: TGTGCCAGCAGCTTTTATAGCGGGAGGGCCACCGGGGAGCTGTTTTTT; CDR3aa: CASSFYSGRATGELFF
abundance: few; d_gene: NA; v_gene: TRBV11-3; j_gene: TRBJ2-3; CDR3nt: TGTGCCAGCAGCGATACCGGGACAACCCGGGATACGCAGTATTTT; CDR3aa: CASSDTGTTRDTQYF
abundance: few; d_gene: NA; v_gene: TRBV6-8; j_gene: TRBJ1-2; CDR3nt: TGTGCCAGTAAAAGAGGGAAAGTAGTATATGGCTACACCTTC; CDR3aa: CASKRGKVVYGYTF
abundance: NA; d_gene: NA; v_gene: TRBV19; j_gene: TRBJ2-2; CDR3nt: TGTGCCAGTAGTATAACCGGGGAGCTGTTTTTT; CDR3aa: CASSITGELFF
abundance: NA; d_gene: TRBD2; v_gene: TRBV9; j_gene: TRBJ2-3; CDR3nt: TGTGCCAGCAGCGAGGGACTAGCGGGAGATACGCAGTATTTT; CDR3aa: CASSEGLAGDTQYF
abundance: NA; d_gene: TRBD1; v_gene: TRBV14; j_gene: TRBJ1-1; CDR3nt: TGTGCCAGCAGCCCTTTAGGACAGGGGGTTTTGAGCACTGAAGCTTTCTTT; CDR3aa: CASSPLGQGVLSTEAFF
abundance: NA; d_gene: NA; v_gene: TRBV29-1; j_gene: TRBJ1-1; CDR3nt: TGCAGCGTTGCCGGACGGATGAACACTGAAGCTTTCTTT; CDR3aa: CSVAGRMNTEAFF
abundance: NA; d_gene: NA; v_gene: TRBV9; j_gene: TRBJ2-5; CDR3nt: TGTGCCACCGAGGTCGGTCGGAGGGGATCTCAAGAGACCCAGTACTTC; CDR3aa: CATEVGRRGSQETQYF
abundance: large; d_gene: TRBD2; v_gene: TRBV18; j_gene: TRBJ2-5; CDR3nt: TGTGCCAGCTCACGGTCCACGGGGACTAGCGGGACGGAGACCCAGTACTTC; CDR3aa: CASSRSTGTSGTETQYF
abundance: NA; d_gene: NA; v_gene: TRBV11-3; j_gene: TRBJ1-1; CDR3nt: TGTGCCAGCAGCTTTCAGGGCCAGGGCACTGAAGCTTTCTTT; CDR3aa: CASSFQGQGTEAFF
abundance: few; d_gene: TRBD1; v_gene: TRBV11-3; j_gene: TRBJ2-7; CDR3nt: TGTGCCAGCAGCTTAATCCCGGGACAGGGAAAGCAGTACTTC; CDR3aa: CASSLIPGQGKQYF
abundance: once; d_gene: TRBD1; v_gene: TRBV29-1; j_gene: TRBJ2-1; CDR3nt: TGCAGCGTTGAACCCCGAGGGACAGGGGTGAATGAGCAGTTCTTC; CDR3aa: CSVEPRGTGVNEQFF
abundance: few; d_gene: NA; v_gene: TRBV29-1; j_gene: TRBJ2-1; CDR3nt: TGCAGCGTTGGGGGGAGCTACAATGAGCAGTTCTTC; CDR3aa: CSVGGSYNEQFF
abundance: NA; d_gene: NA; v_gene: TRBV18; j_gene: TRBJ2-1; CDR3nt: TGTGCCAGCTCACCAATGGGGATTGAGCAGTTCTTC; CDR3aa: CASSPMGIEQFF
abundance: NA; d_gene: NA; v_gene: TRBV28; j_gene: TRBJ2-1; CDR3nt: TGTGCCAGCAGTTTGGGACGGTACAATGAGCAGTTCTTC; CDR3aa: CASSLGRYNEQFF
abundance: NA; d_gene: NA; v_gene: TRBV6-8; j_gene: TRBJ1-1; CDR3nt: TGTGCCAGCAGCAACGGACAGATGAACACTGAAGCTTTCTTT; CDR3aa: CASSNGQMNTEAFF
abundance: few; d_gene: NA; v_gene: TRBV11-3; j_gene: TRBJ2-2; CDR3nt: TGTGCCAGCAGCCTCGCCGGGGCGGGATCGGTTAGGGAGCTGTTTTTT; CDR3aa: CASSLAGAGSVRELFF
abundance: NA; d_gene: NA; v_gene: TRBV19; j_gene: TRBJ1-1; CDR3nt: TGTGCCAGTAGTTTAAGCGGCAGGGTGACTGAAGCTTTCTTT; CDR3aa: CASSLSGRVTEAFF
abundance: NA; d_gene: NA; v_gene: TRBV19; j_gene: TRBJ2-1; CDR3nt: TGTGCCAGTAATAGACAGGGAGGCTACAATGAGCAGTTCTTC; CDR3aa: CASNRQGGYNEQFF
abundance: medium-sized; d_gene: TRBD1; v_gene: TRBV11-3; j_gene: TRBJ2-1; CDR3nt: TGTGCCAGCAGTCAAATGGGACAGGGCCCCAATGAGCAGTTCTTC; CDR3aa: CASSQMGQGPNEQFF
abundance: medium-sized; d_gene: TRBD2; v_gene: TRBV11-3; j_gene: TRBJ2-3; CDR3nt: TGTGCCAGCAGCCGAGCGGGAGGATCAAGCACAGATACGCAGTATTTT; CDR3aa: CASSRAGGSSTDTQYF
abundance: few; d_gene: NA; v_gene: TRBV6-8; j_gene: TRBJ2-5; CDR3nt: TGTGCCAGCAGTTCTATAAATTCGGAGACCCAGTACTTC; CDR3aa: CASSSINSETQYF
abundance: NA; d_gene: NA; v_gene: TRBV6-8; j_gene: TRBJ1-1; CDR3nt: TGTGCCAGCAGTTTGGACAGCCCGAACACTGAAGCTTTCTTT; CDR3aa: CASSLDSPNTEAFF
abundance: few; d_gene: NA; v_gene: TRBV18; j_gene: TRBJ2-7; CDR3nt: TGTGCCAGCTCACCAACAGGGTATTACGGCGAGCAGTACTTC; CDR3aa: CASSPTGYYGEQYF